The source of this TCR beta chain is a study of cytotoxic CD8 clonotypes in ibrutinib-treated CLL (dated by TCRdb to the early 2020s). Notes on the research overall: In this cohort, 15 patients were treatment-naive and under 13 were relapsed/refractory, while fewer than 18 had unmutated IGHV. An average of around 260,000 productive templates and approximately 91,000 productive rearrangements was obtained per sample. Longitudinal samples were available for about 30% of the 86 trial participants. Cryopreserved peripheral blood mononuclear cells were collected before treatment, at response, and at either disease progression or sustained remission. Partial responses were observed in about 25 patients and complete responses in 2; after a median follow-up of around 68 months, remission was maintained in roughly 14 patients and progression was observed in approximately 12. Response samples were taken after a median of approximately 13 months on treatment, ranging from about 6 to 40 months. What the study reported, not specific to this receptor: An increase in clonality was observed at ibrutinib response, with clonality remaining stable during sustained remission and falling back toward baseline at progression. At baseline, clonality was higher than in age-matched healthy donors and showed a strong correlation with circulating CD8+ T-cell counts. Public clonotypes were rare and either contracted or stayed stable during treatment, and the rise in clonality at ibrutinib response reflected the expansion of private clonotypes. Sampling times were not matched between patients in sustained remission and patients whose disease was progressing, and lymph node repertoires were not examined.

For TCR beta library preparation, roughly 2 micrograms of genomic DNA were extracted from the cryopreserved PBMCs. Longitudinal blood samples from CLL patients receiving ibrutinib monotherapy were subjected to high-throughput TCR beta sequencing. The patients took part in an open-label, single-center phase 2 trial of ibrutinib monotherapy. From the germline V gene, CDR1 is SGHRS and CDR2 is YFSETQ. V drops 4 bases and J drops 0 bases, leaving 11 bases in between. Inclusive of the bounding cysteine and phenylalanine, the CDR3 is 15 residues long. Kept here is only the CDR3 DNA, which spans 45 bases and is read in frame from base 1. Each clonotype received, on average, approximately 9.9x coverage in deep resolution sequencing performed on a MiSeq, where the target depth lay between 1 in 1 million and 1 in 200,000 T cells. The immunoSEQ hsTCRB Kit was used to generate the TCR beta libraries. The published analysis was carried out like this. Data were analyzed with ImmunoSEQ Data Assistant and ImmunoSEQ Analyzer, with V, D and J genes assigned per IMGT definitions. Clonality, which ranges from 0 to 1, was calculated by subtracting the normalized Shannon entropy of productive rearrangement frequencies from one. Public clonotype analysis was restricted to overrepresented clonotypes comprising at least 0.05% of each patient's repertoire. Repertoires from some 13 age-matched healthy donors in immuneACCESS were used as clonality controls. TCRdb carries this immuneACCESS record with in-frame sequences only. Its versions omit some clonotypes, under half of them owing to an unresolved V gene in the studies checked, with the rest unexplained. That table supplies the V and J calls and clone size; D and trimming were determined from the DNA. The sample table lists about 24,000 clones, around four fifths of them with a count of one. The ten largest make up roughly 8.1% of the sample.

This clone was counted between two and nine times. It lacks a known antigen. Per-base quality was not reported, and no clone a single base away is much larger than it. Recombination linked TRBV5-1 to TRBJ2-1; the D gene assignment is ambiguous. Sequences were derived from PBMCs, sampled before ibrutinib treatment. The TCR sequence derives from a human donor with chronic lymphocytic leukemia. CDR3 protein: CASSPDPSSYNEQFF. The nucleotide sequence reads TGCGCCAGCAGCCCGGACCCAAGCTCCTACAATGAGCAGTTCTTC. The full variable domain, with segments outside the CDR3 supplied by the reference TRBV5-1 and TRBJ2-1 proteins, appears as KAGVTQTPRYLIKTRGQQVTLSCSPISGHRSVSWYQQTPGQGLQFLFEYFSETQRNKGNFPGRFSGRQFSNSRSEMNVSTLELGDSALYLCASSPDPSSYNEQFFGPGTRLTVL.